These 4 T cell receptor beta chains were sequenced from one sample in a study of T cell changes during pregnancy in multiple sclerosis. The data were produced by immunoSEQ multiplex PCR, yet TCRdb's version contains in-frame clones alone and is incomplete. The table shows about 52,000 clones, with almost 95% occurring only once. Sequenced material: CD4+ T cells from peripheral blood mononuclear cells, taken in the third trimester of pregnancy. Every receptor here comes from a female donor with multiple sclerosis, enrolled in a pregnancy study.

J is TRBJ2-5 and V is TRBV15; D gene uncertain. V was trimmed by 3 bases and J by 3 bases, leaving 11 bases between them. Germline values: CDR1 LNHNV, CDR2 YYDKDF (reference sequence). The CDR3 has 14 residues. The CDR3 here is CATSRGLWEETQYF. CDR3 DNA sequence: TGTGCCACCAGCAGGGGCTTATGGGAAGAGACCCAGTACTTC.

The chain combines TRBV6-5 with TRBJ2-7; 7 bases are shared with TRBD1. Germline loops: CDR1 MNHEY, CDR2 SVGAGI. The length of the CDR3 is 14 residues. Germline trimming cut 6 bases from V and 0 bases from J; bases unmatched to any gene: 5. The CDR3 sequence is CASRIQGSSYEQYF. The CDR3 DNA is TGTGCCAGCAGGATACAGGGGAGCTCCTACGAGCAGTACTTC.

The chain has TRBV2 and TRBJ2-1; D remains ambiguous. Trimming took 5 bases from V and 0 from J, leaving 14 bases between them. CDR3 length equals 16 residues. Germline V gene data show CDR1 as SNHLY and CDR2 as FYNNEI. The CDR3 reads CASSTTRQYSYNEQFF. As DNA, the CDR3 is TGTGCCAGCAGTACGACTCGGCAGTACTCCTACAATGAGCAGTTCTTC.

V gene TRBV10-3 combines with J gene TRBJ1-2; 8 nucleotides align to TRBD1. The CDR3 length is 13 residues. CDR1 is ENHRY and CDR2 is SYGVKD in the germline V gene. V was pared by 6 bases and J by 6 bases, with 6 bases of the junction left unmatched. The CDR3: CAIRQDRVNGYTF. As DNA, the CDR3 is TGTGCCATCAGACAGGACAGGGTGAATGGCTACACCTTC.